This record concerns one T cell receptor (beta chain) sequence. The antigen remains unidentified. Vbeta (60) and Jbeta (13) primers were used in the PCR. TCRdb's table, derived via immunoSEQ multiplex PCR, lists solely in-frame clones and lacks some. Of about 150,000 clones listed, around three quarters are singletons. Trimming left V 7 bases short and J 7 bases short, with 11 bases between. This CDR3 comprises 13 residues. Per the germline V gene, CDR1 is LGHNT and CDR2 is FRNRAP. These data are taken from a study of cytomegalovirus exposure and HLA in healthy donors. Regarding the study as a whole: Analyzed later, association rates of TCRs varied across HLA loci, with DRB1 most and HLA-C fewest. A missense DCLRE1C variant was associated with V- and J-gene trimming of TCR beta chains in a later analysis, and an independent cohort replicated the association.

The specimen was PBMCs. The chain is built from TRBV12-5 and TRBJ1-6; no clear D. The receptor was derived from a man between 25 and 39 years old in good health. The CDR3 DNA reads as TGTGCTAGTGCATTAGCTGTCAATTCACCCCTCCACTTT. It is translated as CASALAVNSPLHF.